The 16 T cell receptor beta chains presented below share a single source sample, sequenced in a study of identical twins. TCRdb re-called the 5' RACE reads with MiXCR, one entry per CDR3 protein. The table has approximately 700,000 distinct CDR3 sequences, approximately 18% seen once; the top ten hold 13%. This sample was also put to use in a study of T cells expressing NK-cell markers.

Material for sequencing was PBMCs. These receptors originate from a woman younger than 30 in good health.

The chain uses TRBV29-1 and TRBJ2-7, with TRBD1 as a possible D gene (6 bases). V shed 4 bases and J shed 7 bases, with 14 bases lying between them. The CDR3 length is 12 residues. Germline values: CDR1 SQVTM, CDR2 ANQGSEA. CDR3 in amino acids: CSVVGDQGEQYF. As DNA, the CDR3 is TGCAGCGTTGTGGGTGACCAGGGGGAGCAGTACTTC.

This clonotype was detected many times. This chain joins TRBV6-5 and TRBJ2-1; TRBD2 matches at 10 bases. This CDR3 comprises 16 residues. V was pared by 0 bases and J by 5 bases, with 4 bases of the junction left unmatched. CDR1 and CDR2 from the germline V gene are MNHEY and SVGAGI. The CDR3 region is CASSYSPSGGNNEQFF. Here the CDR3 DNA reads TGTGCCAGCAGTTACTCCCCTAGCGGGGGAAACAATGAGCAGTTCTTC.

This sequence joins TRBV11-3 and TRBJ1-1; D unclear. This CDR3 contains 13 residues. With 4 bases removed from V and 4 bases from J, the gap between germline ends came to 10 bases. Germline CDR1 SGHNT, CDR2 YENEEA. In nucleotides, the CDR3 is TGTGCCAGCAGCTGGCAGGAAGGCACTGAAGCTTTCTTT. This translates into CASSWQEGTEAFF. Full variable domain (remainder filled in from reference TRBV11-3 and TRBJ1-1): EAGVVQSPRYKIIEKKQPVAFWCNPISGHNTLYWYLQNLGQGPELLIRYENEEAVDDSQLPKDRFSAERLKGVDSTLKIQPAELGDSAVYLCASSWQEGTEAFFGQGTRLTVV.

The gene calls are TRBV27 and TRBJ2-3, with 7 nucleotides matching TRBD2. Germline V gene sequence: CDR1 MNHEY, CDR2 SMNVEV (reference sequence). Trimming cost V 5 bases and J 5 bases; bases outside gene matches: 13. The CDR3 spans 16 residues. CDR3 in amino acids: CASSPQQRGGEDTQYF. CDR3 bases: TGTGCCAGCAGTCCGCAGCAGCGGGGAGGGGAAGATACGCAGTATTTT.

This clonotype came up a few times. The rearrangement uses TRBV7-9 and TRBJ2-7; TRBD1 might be the D (6 bases). The CDR3 contains 15 residues. Germline assignment: CDR1 SEHNR and CDR2 FQNEAQ (reference sequence). V was shortened by 1 base and J by 3 bases, with 13 bases between the two germline ends. This chain's CDR3 is CASSLGQGIGYEQYF. Here the CDR3 DNA reads TGTGCCAGCAGCTTAGGGCAGGGGATAGGCTACGAGCAGTACTTC. Supplemented by reference TRBV7-9 and TRBJ2-7, the full variable domain reads DTGVSQNPRHKITKRGQNVTFRCDPISEHNRLYWYRQTLGQGPEFLTYFQNEAQLEKSRLLSDRFSAERPKGSFSTLEIQRTEQGDSAMYLCASSLGQGIGYEQYFGPGTRLTVT.

This clonotype has only a few counts. The chain joins TRBV10-3 to TRBJ2-3; 9 positions match TRBD1. Trimming cost V 0 bases and J 9 bases; bases outside gene matches: 10. Looked up from germline, CDR1 is ENHRY and CDR2 is SYGVKD. This CDR3 has 16 amino acids. CDR3 coding DNA: TGTGCCATCAGTGAGTCGATAAGGGACAGGGTGTGGACGCAGTATTTT. Its translation is CAISESIRDRVWTQYF.

This clonotype was seen a few times. V gene TRBV5-5 combines with J gene TRBJ2-3, with TRBD2 identical over 12 bases. Trimming at V came to 1 base and at J to 1 base, leaving 7 bases not matched to a gene. Germline CDR1 is SGHKS and CDR2 is YYEKEE (reference sequence). The CDR3 spans 18 residues. The CDR3 loop reads CASSLRSSGGAGTDTQYF. In DNA, the CDR3 is TGTGCCAGCAGCTTGAGGTCTAGCGGGGGGGCCGGCACAGATACGCAGTATTTT.

V gene TRBV9 combines with J gene TRBJ2-1; TRBD2 matches 9 bases. CDR3 length: 14 residues. The germline gives CDR1 SGDLS, CDR2 YYNGEE. Germline trimming cut 3 bases from V and 8 bases from J; bases unmatched to any gene: 6. In DNA, the CDR3 is TGTGCCAGCAGCGGTAGCGGGAGTGGGGATGAGCAGTTCTTC. This translates into CASSGSGSGDEQFF.

The chain combines TRBV12-3 or TRBV12-4 with TRBJ2-7, with 9 nucleotides matching TRBD2. CDR3 length: 15 residues. V trimming: 3 bases; J trimming: 6 bases; junction bases outside the gene matches: 9. CDR3 DNA: TGTGCCAGCAGTTTTAGCCCTAGCGGGGTGATCGAGCAGTACTTC. Residues: CASSFSPSGVIEQYF.

The sample holds a few counts of this clonotype. This rearrangement joins TRBV20-1 to TRBJ2-2; D remains ambiguous. There are 14 residues in the CDR3. CDR1 is DFQATT and CDR2 is SNEGSKA in the germline V gene (reference sequence). The V and J ends lost 5 bases and 7 bases respectively, with 17 bases between them. The CDR3 protein is CSAGPASVRGELFF. CDR3 nucleotide sequence: TGCAGTGCTGGCCCGGCCTCGGTCCGCGGGGAGCTGTTTTTT.

The chain recombines TRBV7-2 with TRBJ2-2; 7 positions agree with TRBD2. Germline CDR1 and CDR2: SGHTA and FQGNSA. Germline trimming cut 8 bases from V and 6 bases from J; bases unmatched to any gene: 6. The CDR3 spans 13 residues. Here the CDR3 reads CASGRVGAGELFF. CDR3 coding DNA: TGTGCCAGCGGGAGGGTTGGGGCCGGGGAGCTGTTTTTT.

This sequence joins TRBV6-2 or TRBV6-3 and TRBJ2-1; 10 nucleotides match TRBD2. CDR1 is MNHEY and CDR2 is SVGEGT in the germline V gene. CDR3 size: 14 residues. The ends lost 5 bases at V and 9 bases at J; junction bases unmatched: 7. The CDR3 loop is CASSKLAGVTEQFF. CDR3 coding DNA: TGTGCCAGCAGTAAGCTAGCGGGAGTAACTGAGCAGTTCTTC.

The rearrangement links TRBV6-2 or TRBV6-3 to TRBJ1-1; D not certain. V was pared by 6 bases and J by 1 base, with 9 bases between. In germline, CDR1 is MNHEY, CDR2 SVGEGT. This CDR3 region has 13 residues. This chain's CDR3 is CASRLLQNTEAFF. CDR3 in DNA: TGTGCCAGCAGGTTACTTCAGAACACTGAAGCTTTCTTT.

The rearrangement links TRBV5-1 to TRBJ1-2; D is unclear. Looked up from germline, CDR1 is SGHRS and CDR2 is YFSETQ. This CDR3 spans 17 amino acids. Trimming removed 0 bases at V and 3 bases at J, with 18 bases between. DNA for the CDR3: TGCGCCAGCAGCTTGGTCCATGGAGAGGGCCGAGACTATGGCTACACCTTC. Protein: CASSLVHGEGRDYGYTF.

The chain is built from TRBV28 and TRBJ1-2, with D perhaps TRBD1 (6 bases). The ends were cut back, 1 base at V and 7 bases at J, with 13 bases in the middle. Looked up from germline, CDR1 is MDHEN and CDR2 is SYDVKM. The CDR3 contains 14 residues. CDR3 sequence reads: CASSLLGGPSGYTF. CDR3 DNA sequence: TGTGCCAGCAGTTTATTGGGGGGGCCCAGTGGCTACACCTTC.

The table lists this clonotype with a few counts. The chain carries TRBV5-1 and TRBJ2-1, with D possibly TRBD1 on 6 matching bases. The CDR3 runs 14 residues. V was cut by 0 bases and J by 12 bases, with 16 bases left in between. The V gene's germline CDR1 is SGHRS and CDR2 YFSETQ. The CDR3 DNA is TGCGCCAGCAGCTTGGCCGGACAGATTACGGGGCAGTTCTTC. Translation gives CASSLAGQITGQFF.